This T cell receptor (beta chain) was identified during a study of blood T cells in healthy people across ages. This clonotype was counted once. For the second PCR, which ran for about 6 to 12 cycles, a sample-barcoded 5' primer and a J-beta primer mix were used. TCRdb recomputed calls from the 5' RACE reads with MiXCR, one row per CDR3 protein. The data contain roughly 1.4 million distinct CDR3 sequences, approximately 63% of them singletons. Trimming at V came to 7 bases and at J to 12 bases, leaving 13 bases not matched to a gene. Germline-derived CDR1 and CDR2 are MDHEN and SYDVKM. The CDR3 loop spans 13 amino acids.

This sequence originates from a man aged 18 to 30 in good health. The specimen sequenced was blood. The V gene is TRBV28, the J gene TRBJ1-2; 8 nucleotides match TRBD1. As DNA, the CDR3 is TGTGCCAGCACGACAGGGGAACGGACTTCGAACACCTTC. It codes for CASTTGERTSNTF.